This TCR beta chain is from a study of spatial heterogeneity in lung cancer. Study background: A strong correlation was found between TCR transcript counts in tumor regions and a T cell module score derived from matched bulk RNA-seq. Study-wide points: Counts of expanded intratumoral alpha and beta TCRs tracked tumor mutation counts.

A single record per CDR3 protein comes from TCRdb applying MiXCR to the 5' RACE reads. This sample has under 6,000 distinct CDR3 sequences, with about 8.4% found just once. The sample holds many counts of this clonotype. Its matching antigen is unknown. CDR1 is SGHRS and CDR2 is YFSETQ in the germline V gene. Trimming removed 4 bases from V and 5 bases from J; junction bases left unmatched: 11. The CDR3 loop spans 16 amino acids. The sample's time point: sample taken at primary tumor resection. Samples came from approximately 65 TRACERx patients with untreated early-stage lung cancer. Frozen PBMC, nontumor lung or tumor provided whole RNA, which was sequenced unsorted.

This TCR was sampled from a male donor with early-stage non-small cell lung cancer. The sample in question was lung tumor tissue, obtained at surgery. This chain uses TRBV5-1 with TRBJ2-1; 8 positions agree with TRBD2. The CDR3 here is CASSIQPGLVNNEQFF. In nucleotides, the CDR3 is TGCGCCAGCAGCATTCAGCCGGGACTAGTTAACAATGAGCAGTTCTTC. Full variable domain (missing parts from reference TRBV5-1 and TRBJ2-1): KAGVTQTPRYLIKTRGQQVTLSCSPISGHRSVSWYQQTPGQGLQFLFEYFSETQRNKGNFPGRFSGRQFSNSRSEMNVSTLELGDSALYLCASSIQPGLVNNEQFFGPGTRLTVL.